These 24 T cell receptor beta chains originate from one sample sequenced in a study of T cell changes during pregnancy in multiple sclerosis. Assay used: immunoSEQ multiplex PCR; TCRdb lists only in-frame clones, some missing. The table has 80,000 to 95,000 clones, roughly 96% seen once. The starting material was peripheral blood, obtained in the second trimester of pregnancy. The receptors originated from a female donor with multiple sclerosis, enrolled in a pregnancy study.

The CDR3 loop reads CASSPPGVGVIYEQYF. CDR3 DNA: TGTGCCAGCTCACCTCCAGGGGTGGGAGTTATCTACGAGCAGTACTTC. The chain links TRBV18 to TRBJ2-7; D is possibly TRBD1 (6 bases). The ends were cut back, 3 bases at V and 3 bases at J, with 18 bases in the middle. Germline CDR1 and CDR2: KGHSH and LQKENI. CDR3 size: 16 residues.

The chain is built from TRBV7-9 and TRBJ2-5; 14 positions match TRBD2. Germline lookup yields CDR1 SEHNR and CDR2 FQNEAQ (reference sequence). The CDR3 totals 17 residues. After removal of 3 bases from V and 5 bases from J, the junction contained 8 bases not matched to a gene. CDR3 nucleotides: TGTGCCAGCAGCTTGGGACTAGCGGGAGTTCGTATGGAGACCCAGTACTTC. This gives the protein CASSLGLAGVRMETQYF.

V gene TRBV2 combines with J gene TRBJ2-7; 9 nucleotides match TRBD2. Trimming at V came to 8 bases and at J to 3 bases, leaving 14 bases not matched to a gene. Germline CDR1 is SNHLY and CDR2 is FYNNEI. CDR3 size: 16 residues. In DNA form, the CDR3 reads TGTGCCAGCTTGCCCCCCGAAGCGGGAGGACACTACGAGCAGTACTTC. Translated, it gives CASLPPEAGGHYEQYF.

The V gene is TRBV2, the J gene TRBJ1-2; TRBD1 aligns across 7 bases. The CDR3 is 13 amino acids. CDR1 and CDR2 from the germline V gene are SNHLY and FYNNEI. J lost 2 bases, V lost 8 bases, and 5 bases had no gene match. The CDR3 loop reads CASGRGSNYGYTF. CDR3 bases: TGTGCCAGCGGCAGGGGGAGCAACTATGGCTACACCTTC.

This clone has a single count. The genes are TRBV6-1 and TRBJ2-2; 9 positions agree with TRBD2. J lost 0 bases, V lost 2 bases, and 13 bases had no gene match. The CDR3 sequence is 20 residues long. Germline-derived CDR1 and CDR2 are MNHNS and SASEGT. The CDR3 reads CASSEWGFSLAGSNTGELFF. The CDR3 DNA is TGTGCCAGCAGTGAATGGGGTTTTTCACTAGCGGGTTCGAACACCGGGGAGCTGTTTTTT.

The chain has TRBV27 and TRBJ2-5; TRBD2 agrees at 13 bases. Losses at the gene ends were 5 bases for V and 5 bases for J; bases not matched to a gene: 14. CDR3 length: 18 residues. Germline-derived CDR1 and CDR2 are MNHEY and SMNVEV (reference sequence). The CDR3 protein is CASSRILAGGPGRETQYF. The CDR3 DNA is TGTGCCAGCAGTCGGATACTAGCGGGAGGGCCGGGGAGGGAGACCCAGTACTTC.

The V gene is TRBV6-6, the J gene TRBJ2-3; a weak D match, TRBD2 (6 bases). The V and J ends lost 0 bases and 3 bases respectively, with 13 bases between them. This CDR3 is 16 amino acids long. Germline V lookup: CDR1 MNHNY, CDR2 SVGAGI (reference sequence). CDR3 sequence: CASSYSAGWSTDTQYF. CDR3 nucleotides: TGTGCCAGCAGTTACTCCGCGGGGTGGAGTACAGATACGCAGTATTTT.

The V and J genes are TRBV10-3 and TRBJ2-5, with 11 bases aligning to TRBD2. In germline, CDR1 is ENHRY, CDR2 SYGVKD. Losses at the gene ends were 2 bases for V and 6 bases for J; bases not matched to a gene: 11. The CDR3 extends over 17 amino acids. The CDR3 region is CAISEPNIAGGGQTQYF. The CDR3 DNA is TGTGCCATCAGTGAGCCGAATATAGCGGGAGGGGGGCAGACCCAGTACTTC.

The V and J genes are TRBV19 and TRBJ2-7; 10 nucleotides align to TRBD2. CDR3 length: 15 amino acids. Trimming took 5 bases from V and 3 from J; bases not matched to a gene: 7. CDR1 and CDR2 (germline): LNHDA, SQIVND (reference sequence). The CDR3 DNA sequence: TGTGCCAGTAGTCCTCGGACTAGCGGCTTCTACGAGCAGTACTTC. It is translated as CASSPRTSGFYEQYF. The full variable domain, its missing parts supplied by reference TRBV19 and TRBJ2-7, is DGGITQSPKYLFRKEGQNVTLSCEQNLNHDAMYWYRQDPGQGLRLIYYSQIVNDFQKGDIAEGYSVSREKKESFPLTVTSAQKNPTAFYLCASSPRTSGFYEQYFGPGTRLTVT.

The J gene is TRBJ1-1, the V gene TRBV4-1; TRBD1 matches at 9 bases. The J segment lost 5 bases and the V segment lost 4 bases, leaving 5 bases of the junction unmatched. CDR1 is MGHRA and CDR2 is YSYEKL in the germline V gene. The CDR3 loop spans 14 amino acids. The CDR3 nucleotides read TGCGCCAGCAGCCTCGACAGGGGGAGGACTGAAGCTTTCTTT. This codes for CASSLDRGRTEAFF.

This clone was picked up one time. The chain carries TRBV25-1 and TRBJ1-2, with 9 bases matching TRBD1. The junction had 11 bases not matched to a gene; V was cut back by 5 bases and J by 7 bases. Germline CDR1 is MGHDK and CDR2 is SYGVNS. CDR3 length equals 15 residues. The CDR3 region is CASSSHPTGGGGYTF. In nucleotides, the CDR3 is TGTGCCAGCAGTTCACATCCTACAGGGGGCGGTGGCTACACCTTC.

The chain couples TRBV7-2 to TRBJ2-2; 15 bases are a match to TRBD2. Trimming removed 3 bases from V and 0 bases from J; junction bases left unmatched: 5. The CDR3 length is 19 residues. Germline V gene lookup returns CDR1 SGHTA and CDR2 FQGNSA. DNA for the CDR3: TGTGCCAGCAGCTTCCGGACTAGCGGGAGGGCCCCGAACACCGGGGAGCTGTTTTTT. This encodes CASSFRTSGRAPNTGELFF.

For the CDR3, the DNA is TGTGCCAGCAGCGCCGGACGGACTCCTAATGAAAAACTGTTTTTT. It translates to CASSAGRTPNEKLFF. The chain carries TRBV5-8 and TRBJ1-4; D uncertain. CDR3 size: 15 residues. Looked up from germline, CDR1 is SGHTS and CDR2 is YDEGEE. Trimming shortened V by 4 bases and J by 3 bases, and 13 bases separated the two germline ends. The complete variable domain, with remaining parts taken from reference TRBV5-8 and TRBJ1-4, reads EAGVTQSPTHLIKTRGQQATLRCSPISGHTSVYWYQQALGLGLQFLLWYDEGEERNRGNFPPRFSGRQFPNYSSELNVNALELEDSALYLCASSAGRTPNEKLFFGSGTQLSVL.

This clone appeared a single time. The rearrangement uses TRBV10-3 and TRBJ2-5; a possible D gene is TRBD2 (6 bases). The germline V and J ends were trimmed by 2 bases and 5 bases, with 12 bases remaining between them. CDR1 ENHRY and CDR2 SYGVKD come from the germline V gene. The length of the CDR3 is 14 residues. The CDR3 DNA reads TGTGCCATCAGTGAGGGGGGACTGGGGGAGACCCAGTACTTC. It is translated as CAISEGGLGETQYF.

This chain links TRBV27 with TRBJ2-1, with 12 bases that match TRBD2. The V and J ends lost 5 bases and 4 bases, in that order; junction bases with no gene match: 9. CDR1 is MNHEY, CDR2 SMNVEV, per germline (reference sequence). The CDR3 length is 17 residues. CDR3 sequence: CASSIPPGLAGYNEQFF. Written as DNA, the CDR3 is TGTGCCAGCAGTATCCCCCCCGGACTAGCGGGGTACAATGAGCAGTTCTTC.

This chain uses TRBV27 with TRBJ2-1, with TRBD2 matching over 15 bases. Trimming cost V 10 bases and J 13 bases; bases outside gene matches: 17. The CDR3 consists of 16 residues. The germline V gene encodes CDR1 MNHEY and CDR2 SMNVEV (reference sequence). CDR3 bases: TGTGCCACCTCAGGACTAGCGGGAGGGTCTGCGGGAACTCAGTTCTTC. The encoded protein is CATSGLAGGSAGTQFF.

V and J are TRBV5-4 and TRBJ2-5; 9 nucleotides align to TRBD2. This CDR3 has 17 residues. Trimming took 1 base from V and 1 from J; bases not matched to a gene: 8. CDR1 SGHNT and CDR2 YYREEE come from the germline V gene (reference sequence). The CDR3 is CASSLLRQREVQETQYF. DNA for the CDR3: TGTGCCAGCAGCTTGCTAAGGCAGCGGGAGGTCCAAGAGACCCAGTACTTC.

In DNA form, the CDR3 reads TGTGCTACACACCACACCGGGGAGCTGTTTTTT. Translation gives CATHHTGELFF. This rearrangement joins TRBV12-5 to TRBJ2-2; D is uncertain. The V gene's germline CDR1 is LGHNT and CDR2 FRNRAP. The CDR3 has 11 amino acids. Trimming took 10 bases from V and 3 from J, leaving 6 bases between them.

J is TRBJ1-2 and V is TRBV30; 9 positions match TRBD1. Germline-derived CDR1 and CDR2 are GTSNPN and SVGIG (reference sequence). There are 14 residues in the CDR3. V dropped 8 bases and J dropped 4; count of bases not matched to a gene: 11. The CDR3 DNA is TGTGCCGGCAATCTTGGGACAGGGCGCTATGGCTACACCTTC. Translated: CAGNLGTGRYGYTF.

This rearrangement joins TRBV28 to TRBJ1-2; possibly TRBD1 for D (6 bases). Germline-derived CDR1 and CDR2 are MDHEN and SYDVKM. Trimming pared 2 bases from V and 8 bases from J, leaving 15 bases between. The CDR3 length is 14 residues. CDR3 sequence (DNA): TGTGCCAGCAGTTTAGTCCAGGGGAGTAAGGGCTACACCTTC. This sequence encodes CASSLVQGSKGYTF.

This chain connects TRBV9 to TRBJ2-1, with 12 bases identical to TRBD2. This CDR3 is 17 amino acids long. Trimming took 0 bases from V and 10 from J; bases not matched to a gene: 11. Germline CDR1 SGDLS, CDR2 YYNGEE. The CDR3 DNA reads TGTGCCAGCAGCGTAGTGCCGACTAGCGGGAGCATCGGAGAGCAGTTCTTC. It is translated as CASSVVPTSGSIGEQFF. Full variable domain (outside the CDR3, taken from reference TRBV9 and TRBJ2-1): DSGVTQTPKHLITATGQRVTLRCSPRSGDLSVYWYQQSLDQGLQFLIQYYNGEERAKGNILERFSAQQFPDLHSELNLSSLELGDSALYFCASSVVPTSGSIGEQFFGPGTRLTVL.

The rearrangement joins TRBV27 to TRBJ2-7, with D maybe TRBD1 (5 bases). The CDR3 consists of 13 residues. The ends were cut back, 3 bases at V and 1 base at J, with 7 bases in the middle. Per germline, CDR1 MNHEY and CDR2 SMNVEV (reference sequence). Here the CDR3 DNA reads TGTGCCAGCAGTTTCAGGGATTCCTACGAGCAGTACTTC. It is translated as CASSFRDSYEQYF.

This chain joins TRBV5-6 and TRBJ1-1, with D tentatively TRBD1 (5 bases). There are 13 residues in the CDR3. Germline V lookup: CDR1 SGHDT, CDR2 YYEEEE. Trimming left V 0 bases short and J 6 bases short, with 9 bases between. CDR3 bases: TGTGCCAGCAGCTTGGCCGGGGACTCTGAAGCTTTCTTT. Translation: CASSLAGDSEAFF.

The CDR3 DNA reads as TGTGCCAGCAGCCTTAACCCGGGACAGGGGAATGAGCAGTTCTTC. Its protein product is CASSLNPGQGNEQFF. This chain joins TRBV7-8 and TRBJ2-1, with TRBD1 matching over 10 bases. Germline V lookup: CDR1 SGHVS, CDR2 FQNEAQ. V shed 5 bases and J 7 bases; nucleotides not matched to a gene: 8. The CDR3 is made up of 15 amino acids.